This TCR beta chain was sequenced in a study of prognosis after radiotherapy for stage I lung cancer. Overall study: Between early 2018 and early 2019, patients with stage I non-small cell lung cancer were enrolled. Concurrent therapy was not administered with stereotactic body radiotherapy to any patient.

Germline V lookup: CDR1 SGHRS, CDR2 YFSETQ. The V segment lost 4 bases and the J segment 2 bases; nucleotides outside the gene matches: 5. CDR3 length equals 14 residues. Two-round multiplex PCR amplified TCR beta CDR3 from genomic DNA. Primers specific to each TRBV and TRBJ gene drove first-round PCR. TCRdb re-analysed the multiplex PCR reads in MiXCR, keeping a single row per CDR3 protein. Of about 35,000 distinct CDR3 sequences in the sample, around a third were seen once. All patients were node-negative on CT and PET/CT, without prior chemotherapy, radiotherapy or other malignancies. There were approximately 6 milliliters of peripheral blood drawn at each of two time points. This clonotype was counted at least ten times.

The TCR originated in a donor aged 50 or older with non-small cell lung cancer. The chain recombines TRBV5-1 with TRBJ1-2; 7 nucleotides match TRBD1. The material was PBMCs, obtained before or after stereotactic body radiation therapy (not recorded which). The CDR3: CASSLPGQNYGYTF. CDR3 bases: TGCGCCAGCAGCCTTCCGGGACAGAACTATGGCTACACCTTC.